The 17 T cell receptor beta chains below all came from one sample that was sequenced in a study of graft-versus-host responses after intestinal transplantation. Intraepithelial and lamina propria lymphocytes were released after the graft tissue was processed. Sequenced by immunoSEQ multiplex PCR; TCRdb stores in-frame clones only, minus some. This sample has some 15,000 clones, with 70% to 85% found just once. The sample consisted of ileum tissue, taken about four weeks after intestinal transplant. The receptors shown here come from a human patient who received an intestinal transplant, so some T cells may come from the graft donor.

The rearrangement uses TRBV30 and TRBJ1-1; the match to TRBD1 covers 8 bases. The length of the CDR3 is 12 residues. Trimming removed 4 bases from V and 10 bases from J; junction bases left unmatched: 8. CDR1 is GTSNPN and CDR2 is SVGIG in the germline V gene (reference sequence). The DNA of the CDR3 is TGTGCCTGGATCCCCCTCGACAGGGGAGCTTTCTTT. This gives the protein CAWIPLDRGAFF.

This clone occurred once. The CDR3 DNA is TGTGCCAGCAGAAGAGAACAGGGGGTGAACACTGAAGCTTTCTTT. Protein: CASRREQGVNTEAFF. The V and J genes are TRBV2 and TRBJ1-1; 8 nucleotides agree with TRBD1. The V segment lost 6 bases and the J segment 0 bases; nucleotides outside the gene matches: 6. This CDR3 spans 15 amino acids. Germline CDR1 is SNHLY and CDR2 is FYNNEI.

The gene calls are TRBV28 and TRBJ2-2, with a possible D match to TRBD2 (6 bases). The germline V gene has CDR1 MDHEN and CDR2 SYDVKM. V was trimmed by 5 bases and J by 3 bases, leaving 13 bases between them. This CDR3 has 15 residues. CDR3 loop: CASSPAPGDTGELFF. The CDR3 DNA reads TGTGCCAGCAGTCCAGCACCGGGGGACACCGGGGAGCTGTTTTTT.

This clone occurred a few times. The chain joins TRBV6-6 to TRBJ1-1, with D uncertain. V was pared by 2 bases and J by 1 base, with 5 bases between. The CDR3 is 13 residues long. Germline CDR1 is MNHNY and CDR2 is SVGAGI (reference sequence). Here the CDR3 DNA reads TGTGCCAGCAGTTACATACAGAACACTGAAGCTTTCTTT. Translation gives CASSYIQNTEAFF.

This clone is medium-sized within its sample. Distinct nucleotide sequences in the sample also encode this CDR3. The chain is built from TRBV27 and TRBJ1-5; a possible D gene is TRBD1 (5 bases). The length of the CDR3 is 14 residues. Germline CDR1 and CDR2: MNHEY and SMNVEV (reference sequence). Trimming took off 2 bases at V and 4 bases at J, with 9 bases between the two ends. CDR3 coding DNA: TGTGCCAGCAGTTTAGGGGCGGATAATCAGCCCCAGCATTTT. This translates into CASSLGADNQPQHF.

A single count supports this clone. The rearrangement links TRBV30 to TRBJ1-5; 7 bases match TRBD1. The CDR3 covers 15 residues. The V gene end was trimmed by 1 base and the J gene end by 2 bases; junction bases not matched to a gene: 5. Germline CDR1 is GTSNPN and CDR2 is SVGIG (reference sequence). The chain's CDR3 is CAWSDTDRGNQPQHF. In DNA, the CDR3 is TGTGCCTGGAGTGACACCGACAGGGGCAATCAGCCCCAGCATTTT.

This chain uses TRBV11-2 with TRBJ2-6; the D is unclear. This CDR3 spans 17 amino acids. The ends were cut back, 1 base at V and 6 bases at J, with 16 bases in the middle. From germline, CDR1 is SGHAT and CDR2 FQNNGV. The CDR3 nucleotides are TGTGCCAGCAGCTTAGTCGCTTTCGGCGGTTTGGCCAACGTCCTGACTTTC. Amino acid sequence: CASSLVAFGGLANVLTF.

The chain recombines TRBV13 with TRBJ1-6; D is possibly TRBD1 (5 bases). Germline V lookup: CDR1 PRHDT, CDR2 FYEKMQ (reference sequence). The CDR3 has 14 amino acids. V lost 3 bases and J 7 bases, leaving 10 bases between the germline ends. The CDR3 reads CASSFSRQNSPLHF. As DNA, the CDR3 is TGTGCCAGCAGCTTCTCGAGACAGAATTCACCCCTCCACTTT.

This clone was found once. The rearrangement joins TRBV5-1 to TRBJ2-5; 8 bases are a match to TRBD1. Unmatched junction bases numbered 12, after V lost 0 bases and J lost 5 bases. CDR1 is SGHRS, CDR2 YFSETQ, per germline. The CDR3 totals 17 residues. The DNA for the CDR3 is TGCGCCAGCAGCTTGGCCCGATTGGCAGGGGGCGCGGAGACCCAGTACTTC. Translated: CASSLARLAGGAETQYF.

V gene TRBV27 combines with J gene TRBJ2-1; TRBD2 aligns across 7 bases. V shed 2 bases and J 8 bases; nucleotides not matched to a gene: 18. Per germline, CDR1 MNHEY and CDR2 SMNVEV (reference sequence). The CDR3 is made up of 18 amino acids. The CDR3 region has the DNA TGTGCCAGCAGTTTAGAATCCCCGACTAGCACAAAAGGGGATGAGCAGTTCTTC. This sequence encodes CASSLESPTSTKGDEQFF.

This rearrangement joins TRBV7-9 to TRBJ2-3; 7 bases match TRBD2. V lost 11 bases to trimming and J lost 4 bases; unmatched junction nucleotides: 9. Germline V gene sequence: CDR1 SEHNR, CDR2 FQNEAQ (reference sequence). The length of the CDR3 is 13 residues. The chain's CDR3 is CAVRGEVPDTQYF. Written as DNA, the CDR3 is TGTGCCGTACGGGGGGAGGTACCAGATACGCAGTATTTT.

CDR3 nucleotide sequence: TGTGCCATCAAGCGGCAAATGGGTGCCTCTAGCACAGATACGCAGTATTTT. It translates to CAIKRQMGASSTDTQYF. The chain employs TRBV10-3 and TRBJ2-3; the D gene is possibly TRBD2 (5 bases). The CDR3 loop spans 17 amino acids. V lost 7 bases and J lost 0, with 20 bases in between. Germline loops: CDR1 ENHRY, CDR2 SYGVKD.

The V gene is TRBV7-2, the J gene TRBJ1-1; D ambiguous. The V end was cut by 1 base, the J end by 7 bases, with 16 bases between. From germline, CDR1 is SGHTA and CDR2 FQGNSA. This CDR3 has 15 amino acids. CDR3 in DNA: TGTGCCAGCAGCTTAGATTCACTCCCAGCAGGTGAAGCTTTCTTT. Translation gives CASSLDSLPAGEAFF.

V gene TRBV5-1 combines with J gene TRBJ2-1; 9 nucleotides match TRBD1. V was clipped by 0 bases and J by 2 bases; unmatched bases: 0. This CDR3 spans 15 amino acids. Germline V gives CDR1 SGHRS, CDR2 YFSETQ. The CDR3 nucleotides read TGCGCCAGCAGCTTGGACAGGGGGCCCTACAATGAGCAGTTCTTC. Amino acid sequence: CASSLDRGPYNEQFF.

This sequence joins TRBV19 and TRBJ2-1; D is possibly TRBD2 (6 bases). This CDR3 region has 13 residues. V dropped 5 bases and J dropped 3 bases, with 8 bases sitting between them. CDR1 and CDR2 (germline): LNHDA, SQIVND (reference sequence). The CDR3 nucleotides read TGTGCCAGTAGTGCGACTAGCTACAATGAGCAGTTCTTC. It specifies CASSATSYNEQFF.

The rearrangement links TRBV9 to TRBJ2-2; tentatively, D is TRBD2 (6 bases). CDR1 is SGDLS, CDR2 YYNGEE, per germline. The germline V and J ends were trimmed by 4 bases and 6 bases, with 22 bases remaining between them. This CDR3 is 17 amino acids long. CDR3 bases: TGTGCCAGCAGCCCGAGAGGGTCAGCGGGCCCCCCCGGGGAGCTGTTTTTT. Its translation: CASSPRGSAGPPGELFF.

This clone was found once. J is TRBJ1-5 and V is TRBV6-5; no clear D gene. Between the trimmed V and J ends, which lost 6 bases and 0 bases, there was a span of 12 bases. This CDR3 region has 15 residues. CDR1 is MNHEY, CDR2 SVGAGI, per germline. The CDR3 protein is CASSLLGVSNQPQHF. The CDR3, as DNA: TGTGCCAGCAGCCTACTCGGGGTTAGCAATCAGCCCCAGCATTTT.